These 15 T cell receptor beta chains came from one sample sequenced in a study of cytomegalovirus exposure and HLA in healthy donors listed by TCRdb under 2017. Library method: the immunoSEQ multiplex PCR assay. A mixture of 60 forward primers for TCR Vbeta segments and 13 reverse primers for TCR Jbeta segments was used in the multiplex PCR. As stored in TCRdb, this immuneACCESS dataset retains in-frame rearrangements with V and J assigned. A fraction of the clones does not appear; measured against another copy, unresolved V genes explain less than half of the discrepancy, and the remainder lacks a known reason. The table for this sample shows around 210,000 clones. About 1% of the sample goes to the ten largest clones. Input material: PBMCs. These receptors were obtained from a woman younger than 45 in good health and CMV-seropositive.

The genes are TRBV5-1 and TRBJ2-6, with a possible D match to TRBD2 (5 bases). The CDR3 runs 16 residues. Germline assignment: CDR1 SGHRS and CDR2 YFSETQ. V was cut by 0 bases and J by 0 bases, with 7 bases left in between. CDR3 protein: CASSLGGYSGANVLTF. In DNA form, the CDR3 reads TGCGCCAGCAGCTTGGGCGGGTACTCTGGGGCCAACGTCCTGACTTTC.

The chain is built from TRBV7-9 and TRBJ2-6; TRBD1 aligns across 9 bases. This CDR3 region has 18 residues. From germline, CDR1 is SEHNR and CDR2 FQNEAQ (reference sequence). With 5 bases clipped from V and 0 bases from J, the junction kept 8 bases outside the gene matches. Written as DNA, the CDR3 is TGTGCCAGCAGCGGGTCCGGGACAGGGTACTCTGGGGCCAACGTCCTGACTTTC. It codes for CASSGSGTGYSGANVLTF.

The CDR3 coding sequence is TGTGCCAGCAGCTTGGCTTCCCCGAACACTGAAGCTTTCTTT. This gives the protein CASSLASPNTEAFF. The rearrangement uses TRBV5-4 and TRBJ1-1; D ambiguous. V dropped 0 bases and J dropped 1 base, with 7 bases sitting between them. Germline lookup yields CDR1 SGHNT and CDR2 YYREEE (reference sequence). The CDR3 covers 14 residues. Based on the CDR3 plus reference TRBV5-4 and TRBJ1-1, the full variable domain is ETGVTQSPTHLIKTRGQQVTLRCSSQSGHNTVSWYQQALGQGPQFIFQYYREEENGRGNFPPRFSGLQFPNYSSELNVNALELDDSALYLCASSLASPNTEAFFGQGTRLTVV.

The chain is built from TRBV9 and TRBJ1-5; D call uncertain. V shed 0 bases and J shed 0 bases, with 10 bases lying between them. This CDR3 has 16 residues. Germline lookup yields CDR1 SGDLS and CDR2 YYNGEE. The CDR3 here is CASSVGPMNSNQPQHF. CDR3 bases: TGTGCCAGCAGCGTAGGGCCAATGAATAGCAATCAGCCCCAGCATTTT.

The chain uses TRBV2 and TRBJ1-3; D not resolved. There are 17 residues in the CDR3. V lost 11 bases and J lost 0, with 23 bases in between. Germline V CDR1 and CDR2: SNHLY, FYNNEI. In DNA, the CDR3 is TGTGCCCAATTTCCCAACCCGGGCCGGGACTCTGGAAACACCATATATTTT. It translates to CAQFPNPGRDSGNTIYF.

The chain is built from TRBV19 and TRBJ1-3; 8 bases line up with TRBD1. The CDR3 is 15 residues long. Germline CDR1 reads LNHDA; CDR2 reads SQIVND (reference sequence). J gave up 2 bases and V 5 bases, and 5 bases lay outside the gene matches. CDR3 bases: TGTGCCAGTAGTCCACGGACAGGGACTGGAAACACCATATATTTT. Translated, it gives CASSPRTGTGNTIYF.

This chain joins TRBV5-1 and TRBJ1-4; TRBD1 matches at 11 bases. The CDR3 spans 16 residues. The germline gives CDR1 SGHRS, CDR2 YFSETQ. The J segment lost 10 bases and the V segment lost 7 bases, leaving 15 bases of the junction unmatched. CDR3 nucleotide sequence: TGCGCCAGCCGTCCTTTATCCGGACAGGGGGCGGGAAAACTGTTTTTT. This codes for CASRPLSGQGAGKLFF.

The chain uses TRBV13 and TRBJ2-5, with D hard to call. V dropped 3 bases and J dropped 5 bases, with 10 bases sitting between them. Germline V lookup: CDR1 PRHDT, CDR2 FYEKMQ (reference sequence). This CDR3 is 13 amino acids long. The CDR3 protein is CASSFKLVETQYF. CDR3 nucleotides: TGTGCCAGCAGCTTTAAACTGGTGGAGACCCAGTACTTC.

The gene calls are TRBV28 and TRBJ1-3; 7 positions agree with TRBD1. Germline CDR1 MDHEN, CDR2 SYDVKM. With V trimmed by 7 bases and J by 2 bases, 5 bases remained unmatched. This CDR3 region has 14 residues. The CDR3 here is CASNLDRAGNTIYF. The CDR3 nucleotides read TGTGCCAGCAACCTCGACAGGGCTGGAAACACCATATATTTT.

The chain carries TRBV5-1 and TRBJ1-2, with 7 bases matching TRBD1. From germline, CDR1 is SGHRS and CDR2 YFSETQ. J lost 5 bases, V lost 7 bases, and 14 bases had no gene match. CDR3 length equals 15 residues. The CDR3 sequence: CASATGTVELYGYTF. The DNA for the CDR3 is TGCGCCAGCGCCACCGGGACAGTTGAGCTGTATGGCTACACCTTC.

V and J are TRBV6-5 and TRBJ2-7, with 7 bases that match TRBD1. Germline CDR1 and CDR2: MNHEY and SVGAGI. V lost 7 bases to trimming and J lost 5 bases; unmatched junction nucleotides: 8. The CDR3 is 13 residues long. In nucleotides, the CDR3 is TGTGCCAGCACCACGACAGGGAGCCACGAGCAGTACTTC. Translation gives CASTTTGSHEQYF.

The chain has TRBV10-3 and TRBJ2-2, with 7 bases fitting TRBD1. CDR1 is ENHRY and CDR2 is SYGVKD in the germline V gene. The trim removed 9 bases at V and 1 base at J, leaving 8 bases unmatched. This CDR3 has 15 residues. The CDR3 DNA sequence: TGTGCCATTAAGTCAGGACAGGAGAACACCGGGGAGCTGTTTTTT. Translating gives CAIKSGQENTGELFF.

The rearrangement joins TRBV29-1 to TRBJ1-3; perhaps TRBD1 as D (6 bases). The CDR3 has 15 amino acids. Trimming cost V 5 bases and J 0 bases, with 14 bases left between them. Germline V gene sequence: CDR1 SQVTM, CDR2 ANQGSEA. The CDR3 DNA is TGCAGCGTTCGTTTTGGACAGAACTCTGGAAACACCATATATTTT. Its protein is CSVRFGQNSGNTIYF.

The chain joins TRBV5-1 to TRBJ2-7; 8 bases match TRBD1. The CDR3 sequence is 15 residues long. CDR1 and CDR2 from the germline V gene are SGHRS and YFSETQ. The ends lost 0 bases at V and 10 bases at J; junction bases unmatched: 12. DNA for the CDR3: TGCGCCAGCAGCTTGGAGTCAGGGGGCGCCGATTATCAGTACTTC. The encoded protein is CASSLESGGADYQYF.

The V call is TRBV5-1, the J call TRBJ2-4, with TRBD1 matching 10 bases. This CDR3 has 14 residues. Trimming at V came to 4 bases and at J to 10 bases, leaving 8 bases not matched to a gene. Per germline, CDR1 SGHRS and CDR2 YFSETQ. DNA for the CDR3: TGCGCCAGCAGCCCAGGGACAGGGGCAGTGATTCAGTACTTC. It encodes CASSPGTGAVIQYF. Combining the CDR3 with reference TRBV5-1 and TRBJ2-4 gives the whole variable domain KAGVTQTPRYLIKTRGQQVTLSCSPISGHRSVSWYQQTPGQGLQFLFEYFSETQRNKGNFPGRFSGRQFSNSRSEMNVSTLELGDSALYLCASSPGTGAVIQYFGAGTRLSVL.